Listed here are 26 T cell receptor beta chains from one sample, sequenced in a study of blood T cell repertoires in COVID-19. Repertoires were generated with immunoSEQ multiplex PCR, while TCRdb's copy carries only in-frame clones and drops some. The sample holds some 83,000 clones, about 91% seen once. The material sequenced was peripheral blood. The source is a man in his 60s with acute or convalescent COVID-19.

V is TRBV28 and J is TRBJ1-2; D is unresolved. Trimming stripped 1 base from V and 6 bases from J, with 6 bases between. Germline V gene data show CDR1 as MDHEN and CDR2 as SYDVKM. The CDR3 covers 12 residues. CDR3 bases: TGTGCCAGCAGTTTATATGGAGATGGCTACACCTTC. This translates into CASSLYGDGYTF.

This rearrangement joins TRBV5-1 to TRBJ1-1; D unresolved. Trimming pared 0 bases from V and 2 bases from J, leaving 8 bases between. CDR1 is SGHRS and CDR2 is YFSETQ in the germline V gene. The CDR3 runs to 14 residues. CDR3 sequence reads: CASSLASGNTEAFF. The CDR3 DNA reads TGCGCCAGCAGCTTGGCGTCAGGTAACACTGAAGCTTTCTTT.

J is TRBJ2-7 and V is TRBV3-1 (or the pseudogene TRBV3-2); a weak D match, TRBD2 (6 bases). Germline lookup yields CDR1 LGHDT and CDR2 YNNKEL (reference sequence). V was shortened by 6 bases and J by 6 bases, with 18 bases between the two germline ends. The CDR3 is made up of 14 amino acids. CDR3 amino acids: CASRYSTEGSEQYF. CDR3 DNA sequence: TGTGCCAGCAGGTACAGTACGGAGGGAAGCGAGCAGTACTTC.

This chain joins TRBV19 and TRBJ2-1; 14 bases are a match to TRBD2. CDR1 is LNHDA, CDR2 SQIVND, per germline (reference sequence). The CDR3 has 16 amino acids. The ends lost 6 bases at V and 3 bases at J; junction bases unmatched: 4. CDR3 sequence (DNA): TGTGCCAGTAGCGGGACTAGCGGGAGTAACTACAATGAGCAGTTCTTC. Translating it yields CASSGTSGSNYNEQFF.

The chain has TRBV20-1 and TRBJ2-7; D possibly corresponds to TRBD2 (5 bases). The CDR3 is 15 residues long. The V and J ends lost 3 bases and 6 bases respectively, with 21 bases between them. Germline CDR1 reads DFQATT; CDR2 reads SNEGSKA (reference sequence). CDR3 residues: CSASSSTNGPSEQYF. The DNA of the CDR3 is TGCAGTGCTAGTAGCTCGACTAACGGTCCCTCCGAGCAGTACTTC.

The rearrangement joins TRBV29-1 to TRBJ1-3, with 8 bases lining up with TRBD1. After removal of 4 bases from V and 2 bases from J, the junction contained 10 bases not matched to a gene. This CDR3 has 16 residues. Per the germline V gene, CDR1 is SQVTM and CDR2 is ANQGSEA. This CDR3 is CSVVGTGHSTGNTIYF. CDR3 bases: TGCAGCGTTGTAGGGACAGGACATTCAACTGGAAACACCATATATTTT.

The chain recombines TRBV19 with TRBJ1-2; 8 positions agree with TRBD1. Germline CDR1 and CDR2: LNHDA and SQIVND (reference sequence). The junction had 3 bases not matched to a gene; V was cut back by 6 bases and J by 0 bases. The CDR3 length is 14 residues. In DNA form, the CDR3 reads TGTGCCAGTAGAGGACAGGGAGCTAACTATGGCTACACCTTC. This translates into CASRGQGANYGYTF.

In this sample, this clone turned up once. V and J are TRBV19 and TRBJ2-6, with 7 nucleotides matching TRBD1. This CDR3 is built from 17 residues. The germline V gene encodes CDR1 LNHDA and CDR2 SQIVND (reference sequence). V lost 5 bases to trimming and J lost 4 bases; unmatched junction nucleotides: 11. The CDR3 sequence: CASSAGRQGPGANVLTF. Written as DNA, the CDR3 is TGTGCCAGTAGTGCCGGCAGACAGGGTCCCGGGGCCAACGTCCTGACTTTC.

The chain combines TRBV19 with TRBJ1-4; a weak D match, TRBD1 (6 bases). Germline CDR1 reads LNHDA; CDR2 reads SQIVND (reference sequence). The CDR3 extends over 15 amino acids. Trimming removed 3 bases at V and 3 bases at J, with 11 bases between. CDR3 sequence reads: CASSIQQGSNEKLFF. Written as DNA, the CDR3 is TGTGCCAGTAGTATTCAACAGGGATCTAATGAAAAACTGTTTTTT. Looking up the rest from reference TRBV19 and TRBJ1-4 gives the full variable domain: DGGITQSPKYLFRKEGQNVTLSCEQNLNHDAMYWYRQDPGQGLRLIYYSQIVNDFQKGDIAEGYSVSREKKESFPLTVTSAQKNPTAFYLCASSIQQGSNEKLFFGSGTQLSVL.

This chain connects TRBV10-1 to TRBJ1-6; D is possibly TRBD1 (5 bases). V was clipped by 7 bases and J by 9 bases, with 13 bases between them. The CDR3 is 13 amino acids. Germline V lookup: CDR1 WNHNN, CDR2 SYGVQD (reference sequence). CDR3 DNA: TGCGCCAGCAATCAGGGTCGAGGTTCACCCCTCCACTTT. This gives the protein CASNQGRGSPLHF.

This chain connects TRBV19 to TRBJ1-4; TRBD1 matches 7 bases. The V gene's germline CDR1 is LNHDA and CDR2 SQIVND (reference sequence). CDR3 length: 14 amino acids. Germline trimming cut 7 bases from V and 7 bases from J; bases unmatched to any gene: 9. The CDR3 sequence is CASTQQGFVEKLFF. The CDR3 DNA reads TGTGCCAGTACCCAACAGGGGTTTGTTGAAAAACTGTTTTTT.

The chain uses TRBV5-4 and TRBJ2-5; TRBD2 might be the D (6 bases). The CDR3 consists of 14 residues. Trimming cost V 2 bases and J 3 bases, with 11 bases left between them. Per germline, CDR1 SGHNT and CDR2 YYREEE (reference sequence). The CDR3 DNA reads TGTGCCAGCAGCTTAGGCGGGACGGAAGAGACCCAGTACTTC. Its translation is CASSLGGTEETQYF.

The chain uses TRBV19 and TRBJ1-1, with D perhaps matching TRBD1 (6 bases). Germline values: CDR1 LNHDA, CDR2 SQIVND (reference sequence). V was shortened by 6 bases and J by 4 bases, with 18 bases between the two germline ends. The CDR3 has 15 residues. This CDR3 is CASSRTAGGGTEAFF. CDR3 DNA: TGTGCCAGTAGCCGGACAGCCGGCGGCGGCACTGAAGCTTTCTTT.

V usage is TRBV24-1 and J usage is TRBJ1-2; D is undetermined. Germline V CDR1 and CDR2: KGHDR, SFDVKD. The CDR3 loop spans 12 amino acids. With 1 base removed from V and 7 bases from J, the gap between germline ends came to 6 bases. The CDR3 region has the DNA TGTGCCACCAGTGATTTTACGGGTGGCTACACCTTC. Translation gives CATSDFTGGYTF.

The chain uses TRBV12-3 or TRBV12-4 and TRBJ1-2, with a possible D match to TRBD1 (5 bases). This CDR3 contains 13 residues. Trimming removed 10 bases from V and 6 bases from J, with 18 bases in between. The CDR3 DNA reads TGTGCCACCTGGGGACTTGGAGGGAATGGCTACACCTTC. Protein sequence: CATWGLGGNGYTF.

DNA of the CDR3: TGCGCCAGCAGCTTGGAACTGATCACAGATACGCAGTATTTT. Protein: CASSLELITDTQYF. This sequence joins TRBV5-1 and TRBJ2-3; D is undetermined. Germline V CDR1 and CDR2: SGHRS, YFSETQ. Deletions cut 0 bases from V and 2 bases from J, with 7 bases between. The CDR3 spans 14 residues.

Written as DNA, the CDR3 is TGCGCCAGCAGCCCCCTAGGGGGGGCCGTAGCCAAAAACATTCAGTACTTC. Encoded protein: CASSPLGGAVAKNIQYF. The gene calls are TRBV4-1 and TRBJ2-4; a possible D gene is TRBD2 (7 bases). The CDR3 consists of 17 residues. Trimming stripped 4 bases from V and 0 bases from J, with 16 bases between. Per germline, CDR1 MGHRA and CDR2 YSYEKL.

The V and J genes are TRBV10-3 and TRBJ2-5, with TRBD2 matching over 11 bases. V trimming: 7 bases; J trimming: 4 bases; junction bases outside the gene matches: 5. The length of the CDR3 is 14 residues. CDR1 ENHRY and CDR2 SYGVKD come from the germline V gene. The CDR3 loop reads CAITGTSGPETQYF. For the CDR3, the DNA is TGTGCCATCACCGGGACTAGCGGCCCAGAGACCCAGTACTTC.

This chain links TRBV12-5 with TRBJ2-1; TRBD1 matches 8 bases. Trimming took 0 bases from V and 7 from J; bases not matched to a gene: 5. This CDR3 is 15 amino acids long. Per the germline V gene, CDR1 is LGHNT and CDR2 is FRNRAP. The CDR3 region is CASGLVRGQVNEQFF. CDR3 sequence (DNA): TGTGCTAGTGGTTTGGTACGGGGACAGGTGAATGAGCAGTTCTTC.

This chain uses TRBV11-2 with TRBJ1-1; D perhaps matches TRBD1 (5 bases). With 3 bases removed from V and 11 bases from J, the gap between germline ends came to 16 bases. Germline CDR1 is SGHAT and CDR2 is FQNNGV. This CDR3 region has 13 residues. The CDR3 DNA reads TGTGCCAGCAGCTTTTCTTCGCAGGGTGCGGCTTTCTTT. It yields the protein CASSFSSQGAAFF.

The genes are TRBV6-6 and TRBJ2-4; 12 bases agree with TRBD1. The CDR3 extends over 15 amino acids. Per the germline V gene, CDR1 is MNHNY and CDR2 is SVGAGI (reference sequence). With V trimmed by 5 bases and J by 8 bases, 7 bases remained unmatched. The DNA of the CDR3 is TGTGCCAGCAGTACCGGGACAGGGGGCTGGGACATTCAGTACTTC. Translated, it gives CASSTGTGGWDIQYF.

The chain recombines TRBV19 with TRBJ1-1; the D is unclear. CDR3 length: 14 residues. The V gene lost 5 bases and the J gene lost 6 bases, with 16 bases spanning the gap. Germline V gives CDR1 LNHDA, CDR2 SQIVND (reference sequence). CDR3 nucleotides: TGTGCCAGTAGTGTGTCCCCCTCGAGGGCTGAAGCTTTCTTT. It is translated as CASSVSPSRAEAFF.

The CDR3 sequence: CASKKRGDNEQFF. For the CDR3, the DNA is TGCGCCAGCAAGAAGCGGGGGGACAATGAGCAGTTCTTC. The chain recombines TRBV10-2 with TRBJ2-1, with TRBD2 identical over 9 bases. V lost 7 bases and J lost 5; bases outside the gene matches: 3. The length of the CDR3 is 13 residues. Germline loops: CDR1 WSHSY, CDR2 SAAADI.

This clone occurred once. The V gene is TRBV5-4, the J gene TRBJ2-2; D might be TRBD1 (6 bases). Per the germline V gene, CDR1 is SGHNT and CDR2 is YYREEE (reference sequence). This CDR3 has 15 amino acids. Trimming cost V 6 bases and J 0 bases, with 12 bases left between them. This chain's CDR3 is CASKQGPANTGELFF. In DNA form, the CDR3 reads TGTGCCAGCAAGCAGGGGCCGGCGAACACCGGGGAGCTGTTTTTT.

The chain links TRBV19 to TRBJ2-3; D uncertain. Germline CDR1 is LNHDA and CDR2 is SQIVND (reference sequence). Trimming removed 7 bases at V and 2 bases at J, with 13 bases between. CDR3 length: 14 residues. The chain's CDR3 is CASTSVTFTDTQYF. In nucleotides, the CDR3 is TGTGCCAGTACCTCGGTTACTTTCACAGATACGCAGTATTTT.

The V call is TRBV9, the J call TRBJ2-7, with 13 bases lining up with TRBD2. The V gene end was trimmed by 3 bases and the J gene end by 4 bases; junction bases not matched to a gene: 4. The length of the CDR3 is 15 residues. Per the germline V gene, CDR1 is SGDLS and CDR2 is YYNGEE. The CDR3 sequence is CASSAGLAGEYEQYF. DNA of the CDR3: TGTGCCAGCAGCGCAGGACTAGCGGGAGAGTACGAGCAGTACTTC.